The 11 T cell receptor beta chains presented below share a single source sample, sequenced in a study of OX40 agonist ivuxolimab in advanced cancers. Libraries were prepared by immunoSEQ multiplex PCR; TCRdb keeps only in-frame clonotypes and omits some of them. In the table there are over 45,000 clones, roughly 80% of which are singletons. Sequencing used CD4+ or CD8+ T cells sorted from blood, obtained in a trial of the OX40 agonist ivuxolimab. The receptors derive from an adult with an advanced solid tumor such as melanoma, head and neck, liver or kidney cancer.

J is TRBJ2-3 and V is TRBV2, with a weak D call TRBD1 (5 bases). The CDR3 is 16 residues long. Trimming pared 1 base from V and 6 bases from J, leaving 17 bases between. Germline V gene data show CDR1 as SNHLY and CDR2 as FYNNEI. CDR3 sequence (DNA): TGTGCCAGCAGTGAAGACCCGGGCCCCTCAGGGGATACGCAGTATTTT. Translation: CASSEDPGPSGDTQYF.

This chain joins TRBV15 and TRBJ1-6, with TRBD1 matching 9 bases. CDR1 is LNHNV and CDR2 is YYDKDF in the germline V gene (reference sequence). The CDR3 sequence is 16 residues long. With V trimmed by 5 bases and J by 8 bases, 10 bases remained unmatched. CDR3 loop: CATSGTQGARDSPLHF. CDR3 DNA sequence: TGTGCCACCAGCGGAACACAGGGGGCTCGGGATTCACCCCTCCACTTT. Filled out from reference TRBV15 and TRBJ1-6, the complete variable domain reads DAMVIQNPRYQVTQFGKPVTLSCSQTLNHNVMYWYQQKSSQAPKLLFHYYDKDFNNEADTPDNFQSRRPNTSFCFLDIRSPGLGDTAMYLCATSGTQGARDSPLHFGNGTRLTVT.

The chain's CDR3 is CASSESQGAGAFF. The CDR3 bases are TGTGCCAGCAGTGAAAGTCAGGGGGCTGGAGCTTTCTTT. V gene TRBV6-1 combines with J gene TRBJ1-1, with TRBD1 matching over 8 bases. V shed 2 bases and J 10 bases; nucleotides not matched to a gene: 6. CDR1 is MNHNS and CDR2 is SASEGT in the germline V gene. This CDR3 region has 13 residues.

This chain uses TRBV5-1 with TRBJ2-5, with D unresolved. Trimming stripped 3 bases from V and 7 bases from J, with 19 bases between. Germline CDR1 and CDR2: SGHRS and YFSETQ. This CDR3 has 15 amino acids. This CDR3 is CASSSKPSGTGTQYF. The CDR3 bases are TGCGCCAGCAGCTCAAAACCCTCAGGCACTGGGACCCAGTACTTC. The variable domain in full, completed from reference TRBV5-1 and TRBJ2-5, reads KAGVTQTPRYLIKTRGQQVTLSCSPISGHRSVSWYQQTPGQGLQFLFEYFSETQRNKGNFPGRFSGRQFSNSRSEMNVSTLELGDSALYLCASSSKPSGTGTQYFGPGTRLLVL.

The sample holds one count of this clone. V and J are TRBV14 and TRBJ1-2; the D gene is possibly TRBD1 (5 bases). Trimming shortened V by 1 base and J by 5 bases, and 5 bases separated the two germline ends. CDR3 size: 12 residues. In germline, CDR1 is SGHDN, CDR2 FVKESK. The CDR3 sequence is CASSQAGYGYTF. DNA of the CDR3: TGTGCCAGCAGCCAAGCAGGGTATGGCTACACCTTC.

The CDR3: CAKGLPSSYNSPLHF. The DNA for the CDR3 is TGCGCTAAGGGTCTTCCGAGCTCCTATAATTCACCCCTCCACTTT. The gene calls are TRBV10-1 and TRBJ1-6; D unresolved. Germline loops: CDR1 WNHNN, CDR2 SYGVQD (reference sequence). CDR3 length equals 15 residues.

V is TRBV6-5 and J is TRBJ2-2; D uncertain. Germline lookup yields CDR1 MNHEY and CDR2 SVGAGI. The CDR3 totals 11 residues. V was cut by 1 base and J by 7 bases, with 1 base left in between. The CDR3 protein is CASSYYGELFF. The DNA of the CDR3 is TGTGCCAGCAGTTACTACGGGGAGCTGTTTTTT.

The count of this clone is one. The V call is TRBV28, the J call TRBJ1-4; D may be TRBD1 (5 bases). The CDR3 runs to 14 residues. Trimming removed 9 bases at V and 7 bases at J, with 18 bases between. CDR1 is MDHEN, CDR2 SYDVKM, per germline. This chain's CDR3 is CASGGDLGREKLFF. The CDR3 nucleotides are TGTGCCAGTGGGGGAGATTTGGGGCGTGAAAAACTGTTTTTT.

The chain links TRBV7-9 to TRBJ1-6; D unclear. Germline values: CDR1 SEHNR, CDR2 FQNEAQ (reference sequence). This CDR3 is built from 12 residues. V lost 2 bases, J lost 13 bases, and 9 bases lay in between. In DNA, the CDR3 is TGTGCCAGCAGCTTACGGGGAGGTCCCCTCCACTTT. The encoded protein is CASSLRGGPLHF.

The genes are TRBV6-1 and TRBJ1-1; 9 bases map to TRBD1. The CDR3 extends over 11 amino acids. J lost 11 bases, V lost 10 bases, and 8 bases had no gene match. Germline V lookup: CDR1 MNHNS, CDR2 SASEGT. CDR3 sequence: CATRQGVGAFF. The CDR3, as DNA: TGTGCCACCCGACAGGGGGTTGGGGCTTTCTTT.

The rearrangement links TRBV7-3 to TRBJ2-3; D is unclear. The germline V gene has CDR1 SGHTA and CDR2 FQGTGA. The CDR3 is 14 amino acids. The V end lost 4 bases, the J end lost 0 bases, and 8 bases lay between the germline ends. DNA for the CDR3: TGTGCCAGCAGCTCTCGTAGTAGCACAGATACGCAGTATTTT. Its protein is CASSSRSSTDTQYF.